This entry lists 22 T cell receptor beta chains sequenced from one sample in a study of blood T cell repertoires in COVID-19. Measured with immunoSEQ multiplex PCR; TCRdb has only the in-frame clones, and not every one. This sample has roughly 250,000 clones, with around 81% found just once. The sequenced material came from peripheral blood. These receptors came from a woman aged 60-75 years with active or convalescent COVID-19.

The gene calls are TRBV24-1 and TRBJ2-3; 9 nucleotides match TRBD2. Trimming removed 10 bases from V and 0 bases from J; junction bases left unmatched: 4. The CDR3 is 14 amino acids. Per germline, CDR1 KGHDR and CDR2 SFDVKD. CDR3 bases: TGTGCCACTGAGGCGGGAGGGAGCACAGATACGCAGTATTTT. Translation: CATEAGGSTDTQYF.

This clone was counted between two and nine times. The genes are TRBV11-2 and TRBJ2-7, with D unresolved. The V and J ends lost 1 base and 0 bases respectively, with 10 bases between them. This CDR3 spans 15 amino acids. Looked up from germline, CDR1 is SGHAT and CDR2 is FQNNGV. Here the CDR3 DNA reads TGTGCCAGCAGCTTAGCCGATTCAGGCTCCTACGAGCAGTACTTC. Its translation: CASSLADSGSYEQYF. Complete variable domain (other parts from reference TRBV11-2 and TRBJ2-7): EAGVAQSPRYKIIEKRQSVAFWCNPISGHATLYWYQQILGQGPKLLIQFQNNGVVDDSQLPKDRFSAERLKGVDSTLKIQPAKLEDSAVYLCASSLADSGSYEQYFGPGTRLTVT.

The chain is built from TRBV5-1 and TRBJ2-7; TRBD2 agrees at 8 bases. Germline V gives CDR1 SGHRS, CDR2 YFSETQ. The CDR3 runs to 17 residues. The junction had 13 bases not matched to a gene; V was cut back by 4 bases and J by 1 base. The CDR3 region has the DNA TGCGCCAGCAGCACTCTCGGGAGGGGAGGCCCATCCTACGAGCAGTACTTC. It is translated as CASSTLGRGGPSYEQYF. The full variable domain, its missing parts supplied by reference TRBV5-1 and TRBJ2-7, is KAGVTQTPRYLIKTRGQQVTLSCSPISGHRSVSWYQQTPGQGLQFLFEYFSETQRNKGNFPGRFSGRQFSNSRSEMNVSTLELGDSALYLCASSTLGRGGPSYEQYFGPGTRLTVT.

This clone came up once. The chain carries TRBV11-2 and TRBJ2-1; 7 nucleotides agree with TRBD1. Per germline, CDR1 SGHAT and CDR2 FQNNGV. V gave up 5 bases and J gave up 4 bases; unmatched junction bases: 5. CDR3 size: 14 residues. CDR3 residues: CASSQGGQYNEQFF. CDR3 coding DNA: TGTGCCAGCAGCCAAGGGGGACAGTACAATGAGCAGTTCTTC.

V gene TRBV3-1 (or the pseudogene TRBV3-2) combines with J gene TRBJ1-6, with D tentatively TRBD1 (5 bases). This CDR3 is 15 amino acids long. Trimming took off 4 bases at V and 8 bases at J, with 15 bases between the two ends. Germline CDR1 is LGHDT and CDR2 is YNNKEL (reference sequence). The CDR3 region has the DNA TGTGCCAGCAGCCCATCTTCGACAGTGTATTCACCCCTCCACTTT. This encodes CASSPSSTVYSPLHF.

In regard to this clone: Germline is not matched at one junction end, which may reflect a read error. The chain carries TRBV7-3 and TRBJ2-2; unclear D gene. Germline loops: CDR1 SGHTA, CDR2 FQGTGA. There are 14 residues in the CDR3. DNA of the CDR3: TGTGCCAGCAGCGTAACACAGAACACCGGGGAGCTGTTTTTT. This sequence encodes CASSVTQNTGELFF.

The V and J genes are TRBV10-3 and TRBJ1-6; 9 bases match TRBD1. The V gene's germline CDR1 is ENHRY and CDR2 SYGVKD. This CDR3 contains 16 residues. The junction had 4 bases not matched to a gene; V was cut back by 2 bases and J by 5 bases. The chain's CDR3 is CAISETGQGDNSPLHF. CDR3 coding DNA: TGTGCCATCAGTGAGACGGGACAGGGTGATAATTCACCCCTCCACTTT.

The rearrangement links TRBV12-3 or TRBV12-4 to TRBJ2-7; possibly TRBD2 for D (6 bases). This CDR3 is 13 amino acids long. Trimming cost V 3 bases and J 5 bases, with 11 bases left between them. The CDR3 region is CASSLEGVHEQYF. CDR3 sequence (DNA): TGTGCCAGCAGTTTGGAGGGAGTCCACGAGCAGTACTTC.

This chain links TRBV6-4 with TRBJ1-1; D call uncertain. The V end was cut by 2 bases, the J end by 7 bases, with 11 bases between. This CDR3 region has 13 residues. Germline V lookup: CDR1 MRHNA, CDR2 SNTAGT. The CDR3 here is CASSDSAGLEAFF. The CDR3 DNA follows: TGTGCCAGCAGTGACAGCGCTGGACTTGAAGCTTTCTTT.

For the CDR3, the DNA is TGCGCCAGCAGTTCAGGTGCAGGGGTGAACACTGAAGCTTTCTTT. Translating gives CASSSGAGVNTEAFF. This sequence joins TRBV5-1 and TRBJ1-1, with D tentatively TRBD1 (6 bases). V was trimmed by 5 bases and J by 0 bases, leaving 14 bases between them. This CDR3 is built from 15 residues. CDR1 is SGHRS, CDR2 YFSETQ, per germline.

V gene TRBV14 combines with J gene TRBJ1-1, with D perhaps TRBD1 (6 bases). Germline V gives CDR1 SGHDN, CDR2 FVKESK. Trimming stripped 1 base from V and 7 bases from J, with 13 bases between. The CDR3 covers 14 residues. CDR3 nucleotides: TGTGCCAGCAGCCAAGCATTACAGGGCGTTGAAGCTTTCTTT. Amino acids: CASSQALQGVEAFF.

This rearrangement joins TRBV10-3 to TRBJ2-1; 16 nucleotides match TRBD2. The CDR3 is 18 amino acids. J was trimmed by 7 bases and V by 6 bases; bases with no gene match: 12. Looked up from germline, CDR1 is ENHRY and CDR2 is SYGVKD. CDR3 bases: TGTGCCATCAGCGGGACTAGCGGGGGGGCGATCGAATCGAATGAGCAGTTCTTC. Encoded protein: CAISGTSGGAIESNEQFF.

The chain recombines TRBV18 with TRBJ2-7; possibly TRBD2 for D (5 bases). Trimming stripped 1 base from V and 1 base from J, with 8 bases between. The germline CDR1 and CDR2 sequences are KGHSH and LQKENI. The CDR3 is 14 residues long. The DNA for the CDR3 is TGTGCCAGCTCACCACTGACGGGATCCTACGAGCAGTACTTC. Amino acid sequence: CASSPLTGSYEQYF.

The chain joins TRBV27 to TRBJ2-5; 7 nucleotides line up with TRBD2. V dropped 2 bases and J dropped 2; count of bases not matched to a gene: 5. The germline gives CDR1 MNHEY, CDR2 SMNVEV (reference sequence). The CDR3 spans 15 residues. In DNA, the CDR3 is TGTGCCAGCAGTTTAATTGGACTAGGGCAAGAGACCCAGTACTTC. Translated: CASSLIGLGQETQYF.

The chain is built from TRBV7-9 and TRBJ2-1; D is uncertain. V lost 2 bases and J lost 3, with 8 bases in between. CDR3 length: 14 residues. Germline-derived CDR1 and CDR2 are SEHNR and FQNEAQ (reference sequence). The CDR3 protein is CASSLPGNYNEQFF. The CDR3 DNA is TGTGCCAGCAGCTTACCCGGTAACTACAATGAGCAGTTCTTC.

The chain combines TRBV7-2 with TRBJ1-5, with D perhaps matching TRBD1 (5 bases). The CDR3 covers 14 residues. Per germline, CDR1 SGHTA and CDR2 FQGNSA. V gave up 4 bases and J gave up 3 bases, with 10 bases separating them. CDR3 amino acids: CASSWQGSNQPQHF. The DNA for the CDR3 is TGTGCCAGCAGCTGGCAGGGTTCCAATCAGCCCCAGCATTTT.

The rearrangement joins TRBV3-1 (or the pseudogene TRBV3-2) to TRBJ2-5; 13 bases match TRBD2. J was trimmed by 5 bases and V by 4 bases; bases with no gene match: 4. The CDR3 spans 15 residues. The V gene's germline CDR1 is LGHDT and CDR2 YNNKEL (reference sequence). The CDR3 DNA reads TGTGCCAGCAGCCTAACTAGCGGGGGGGCGGAGACCCAGTACTTC. This encodes CASSLTSGGAETQYF.

The V and J genes are TRBV10-3 and TRBJ2-3; 8 nucleotides line up with TRBD1. The germline V gene has CDR1 ENHRY and CDR2 SYGVKD. The CDR3 spans 15 residues. Unmatched junction bases numbered 10, after V lost 6 bases and J lost 5 bases. CDR3 residues: CAISFPGQEEDTQYF. CDR3 nucleotides: TGTGCCATCAGCTTTCCGGGACAGGAGGAAGATACGCAGTATTTT.

The genes are TRBV4-1 and TRBJ1-2, with 7 bases fitting TRBD1. The ends lost 4 bases at V and 4 bases at J; junction bases unmatched: 12. The CDR3 runs to 16 residues. The V gene's germline CDR1 is MGHRA and CDR2 YSYEKL. The CDR3 sequence is CASSLGPGQRVYGYTF. The CDR3, as DNA: TGCGCCAGCAGCCTCGGCCCGGGACAGCGTGTCTATGGCTACACCTTC.

This chain uses TRBV7-2 with TRBJ1-4, with a tentative D call TRBD1 (5 bases). Trimming left V 4 bases short and J 11 bases short, with 14 bases between. The CDR3 runs to 13 residues. CDR1 and CDR2 from the germline V gene are SGHTA and FQGNSA. The CDR3 sequence: CASSSGGWVKLFF. CDR3 DNA sequence: TGTGCCAGCAGCTCCGGGGGGTGGGTCAAACTGTTTTTT. The entire variable domain, with the rest obtained from reference TRBV7-2 and TRBJ1-4, is as follows: GAGVSQSPSNKVTEKGKDVELRCDPISGHTALYWYRQSLGQGLEFLIYFQGNSAPDKSGLPSDRFSAERTGGSVSTLTIQRTQQEDSAVYLCASSSGGWVKLFFGSGTQLSVL.

The gene calls are TRBV27 and TRBJ1-3; D call uncertain. The CDR3 is 14 amino acids. V was cut by 5 bases and J by 0 bases, with 8 bases left in between. Germline CDR1 and CDR2: MNHEY and SMNVEV (reference sequence). The CDR3 loop reads CASSDSGSGNTIYF. Here the CDR3 DNA reads TGTGCCAGCAGTGATTCCGGCTCTGGAAACACCATATATTTT.

CDR3 in amino acids: CASSTRQETQYF. CDR3 DNA sequence: TGTGCCAGTAGTACCAGGCAAGAGACCCAGTACTTC. V and J are TRBV19 and TRBJ2-5; D is ambiguous. Trimming removed 4 bases from V and 2 bases from J, with 5 bases in between. In germline, CDR1 is LNHDA, CDR2 SQIVND (reference sequence). The length of the CDR3 is 12 residues. Full variable domain (remainder filled in from reference TRBV19 and TRBJ2-5): DGGITQSPKYLFRKEGQNVTLSCEQNLNHDAMYWYRQDPGQGLRLIYYSQIVNDFQKGDIAEGYSVSREKKESFPLTVTSAQKNPTAFYLCASSTRQETQYFGPGTRLLVL.